This TCR beta chain appears in the sequencing data of a study of regulatory T cells in long-lasting Graves disease. This clonotype was detected ten times or more. Time point: persistent/refractory GD, antithyroid drugs over 5 years with positive TRAb. Making the TCR library involved RNA that had been extracted from PBMCs. CDR3-region Arm-PCR and iRepertoire HTBI primers produced the TCR beta libraries. TCRdb re-called the multiplex PCR reads through MiXCR, storing one row per CDR3 protein. There are a few hundred thousand distinct CDR3 sequences in the sample; around a fifth occur only once, and around 13% lies in the top ten. This clonotype was obtained from a female donor with Graves disease. The source was peripheral blood mononuclear cells (PBMCs), collected when the disease was refractory, from a patient treated with antithyroid drugs.

The CDR3 nucleotides are TGTGCCAGCAGCGCCTACGCCCCTAAAGAGACCCAGTACTTC. Protein: CASSAYAPKETQYF. V is TRBV12-3 or TRBV12-4 and J is TRBJ2-5; D gene ambiguous. The ends were cut back, 6 bases at V and 3 bases at J, with 14 bases in the middle. The CDR3 consists of 14 residues.